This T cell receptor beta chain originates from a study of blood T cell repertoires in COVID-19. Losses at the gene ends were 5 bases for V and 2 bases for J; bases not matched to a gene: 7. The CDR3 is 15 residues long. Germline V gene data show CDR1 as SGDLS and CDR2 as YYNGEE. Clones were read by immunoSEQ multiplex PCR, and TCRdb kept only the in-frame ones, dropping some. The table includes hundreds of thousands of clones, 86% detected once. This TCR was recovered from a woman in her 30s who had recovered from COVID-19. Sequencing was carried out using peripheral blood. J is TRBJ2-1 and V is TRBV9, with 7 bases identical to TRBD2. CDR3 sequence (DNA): TGTGCCAGCAGTTTAATAGCGGGTGCCTACAATGAGCAGTTCTTC. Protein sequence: CASSLIAGAYNEQFF.